This record covers a single T cell receptor (beta chain). Its cognate antigen is unknown. TCR beta from blood CD8+ and CD4+ T cells was sequenced. It was with random hexamers that about 0.45 to 1 ug RNA was reverse transcribed. Amplification of TCR beta CDR3 spanned 54 Vbeta and 13 Jbeta via immunoSEQ multiplex PCR. One entry per CDR3 protein, called by TCRdb with MiXCR from the immunoSEQ multiplex PCR reads. The data show some 190,000 distinct CDR3 sequences, about 94% seen once. The data stem from a study of CD8 T cells in Susac syndrome. Study details: Among the Susac syndrome patients sequenced, over five had active disease and roughly 8 were in remission. The study, taken as a whole, reports: The study conceded that its TCR sequencing and HLA analysis involved relatively few individuals.

Germline CDR1 reads SGHDT; CDR2 reads YYEEEE. V shed 2 bases and J shed 4 bases, with 10 bases lying between them. The CDR3 length is 13 residues. This clonotype originated in a human donor with Susac syndrome. The J gene is TRBJ2-7, the V gene TRBV5-6; either TRBD1 or TRBD2 may fit D (5 bases each). The sample taken for sequencing was CD4+ T cells from PBMCs. The CDR3 DNA sequence: TGTGCCAGCAGCTTTGAGGGGCTGTACGAGCAGTACTTC. Its protein is CASSFEGLYEQYF.